Sequencing of this T cell receptor (beta chain) was carried out in a study of blood T cell repertoires in COVID-19. At the level of the study: The United States, Italy and Spain were the sources of the acute and convalescent COVID-19 samples.

CDR1 and CDR2 from the germline V gene are SGHVS and FNYEAQ. The CDR3 is 14 residues long. The V gene lost 0 bases and the J gene lost 4 bases, with 6 bases spanning the gap. Libraries were prepared by immunoSEQ multiplex PCR; TCRdb keeps only in-frame clonotypes and omits some of them. Of fewer than 250,000 clones listed, roughly 86% are singletons. The TCR sequence derives from a woman aged 45-65 years who had recovered from COVID-19. The V gene is TRBV7-6, the J gene TRBJ2-2; D might be TRBD1 (6 bases). The sequenced sample was PBMCs or T cells enriched from blood (not recorded which). CDR3 amino acids: CASSLARGTGELFF. In DNA, the CDR3 is TGTGCCAGCAGCTTAGCCAGGGGCACCGGGGAGCTGTTTTTT.